Listed below are T cell receptor beta chains from one sample, sequenced in a study of a mutant IDH1 vaccine in newly diagnosed glioma. Libraries were prepared by immunoSEQ multiplex PCR; TCRdb keeps only in-frame clonotypes and omits some of them. The profile shows approximately 88,000 clones, roughly 75% of them singletons. The source material was PBMCs, sampled from a glioma patient treated with radiotherapy, temozolomide or both. All receptors derive from a man aged 35-49 years with glioma. Both conserved end residues are part of each CDR3. A D gene is named only where the DNA matches it firmly. Some rows mark clone size as missing; the rest say once, few, many or name a class of expanded clone.

>TRBJ2-4|TRBD1|TRBV30|NA
TGTGCCGGGAACCCCGGGACAGGGGATTCAAACATTCAGTACTTC
CAGNPGTGDSNIQYF
>TRBJ1-1|NA|TRBV4-1|NA
TGCGCCAGCAGCCGCCTCTCTGAGGCCAGGCTGACAATTGAAGCTTTCTTT
CASSRLSEARLTIEAFF
>TRBJ1-2|NA|TRBV7-2|few
TGTGCCAGCAGCTTAGCCCAACTTAACTATGGCTACACCTTC
CASSLAQLNYGYTF
>TRBJ2-6|TRBD1|TRBV19|NA
TGTGCCAGTAGAGGTCGGGACAGCTTATTCTCTGGGGCCAACGTCCTGACTTTC
CASRGRDSLFSGANVLTF
>TRBJ1-2|NA|TRBV30|NA
TGTGCCTGGCGAACTTGGGGGGGCTCTAACTATGGCTACACCTTC
CAWRTWGGSNYGYTF
>TRBJ2-1|TRBD2|TRBV6-4|NA
TGTGCCAGCAGTGGCTCCTCCCCTAGCGGGGAAAACAATGAGCAGTTCTTC
CASSGSSPSGENNEQFF
>TRBJ2-1|NA|TRBV2|NA
TGTGCCAGCAGTGGTCGGGTTTCGGGACAAGGGGTTGAGCAGTTCTTC
CASSGRVSGQGVEQFF
>TRBJ1-2|NA|TRBV4-1|NA
TGCGCCAGCAGCCACCACCAAAGAGAGGGTTACAGGATTTACACCTTC
CASSHHQREGYRIYTF
>TRBJ1-4|TRBD1|TRBV19|NA
TGTGCCAGTACCGCGGGACAGGTGAAACTGTTTTTT
CASTAGQVKLFF
>TRBJ1-5|NA|TRBV15|NA
TGTGCCACCAGCCCTGCGGATGGGGGATGGCCCCAGCATTTT
CATSPADGGWPQHF
>TRBJ2-1|TRBD1|TRBV4-2|NA
TGTGCCAGCAGCCTTACCGGGACAGGCTCCTACAATGAGCAGTTCTTC
CASSLTGTGSYNEQFF
>TRBJ2-3|TRBD1|TRBV27|few
TGTGCCAGGGGGGACAGGGAAGGTAGGGATACGCAGTATTTT
CARGDREGRDTQYF
>TRBJ2-2|NA|TRBV6-5|NA
TGTGCCAGCAGCCGGGACAACACCGGGGAGCTGTTTTTT
CASSRDNTGELFF
>TRBJ2-1|TRBD2|TRBV4-2|NA
TGTGCCAGCAGCCTCGTAGCGGGAGGGCTGGGGGGGGAGCAGTTCTTC
CASSLVAGGLGGEQFF
>TRBJ2-7|NA|TRBV7-9|NA
TGTGCCAGCAGCCCTGGCGGCCATCTCTACGAGCAGTACTTC
CASSPGGHLYEQYF
>TRBJ2-4|TRBD1|TRBV6-1|NA
TGTGCCAGCAGTGGGACAGGGGAAAACATTCAGTACTTC
CASSGTGENIQYF
>TRBJ2-5|NA|TRBV7-3|NA
TGTGCCAGCAGCCCCGGGGGCCCCGGGGAGACCCAGTACTTC
CASSPGGPGETQYF
>TRBJ1-3|NA|TRBV7-2|NA
TGTGCCAGCAGCTTAACCGGGTTCGGAAACACCATATATTTT
CASSLTGFGNTIYF
>TRBJ2-7|NA|TRBV9|NA
TGTGCCAGCAGCACCCCTCGGGAGTGGCGGAGCTTC
CASSTPREWRSF
>TRBJ2-5|NA|TRBV18|once
TGTGCCAGCTCACCATTAGGCAGGGAGTTGGAGACCCAGTACTTC
CASSPLGRELETQYF
>TRBJ2-7|NA|TRBV27|NA
TGTGCCAGCAGTTTATCGATATTTGGAGCCCAGGATGAGCAGTACTTC
CASSLSIFGAQDEQYF
>TRBJ2-3|NA|TRBV10-1|NA
TGCGCCAGCAGTGAGTCGGGGGAAGCAGATACGCAGTATTTT
CASSESGEADTQYF
>TRBJ2-5|TRBD2|TRBV9|NA
TGTGCCAGCAGCTCTACTAGCGGGGAAGAGACCCAGTACTTC
CASSSTSGEETQYF
>TRBJ1-1|TRBD1|TRBV28|few
TGTGCCAGCAGTGTGACAGGGGCGAACACTGAAGCTTTCTTT
CASSVTGANTEAFF
>TRBJ2-7|TRBD2|TRBV18|once
TGTGCCAGCTCACCAGGGACTAGCGGGTCCTGGGGCGTTTACGAGCAGTACTTC
CASSPGTSGSWGVYEQYF
>TRBJ1-2|TRBD1|TRBV7-2|NA
TGTGCCAGCAGTAAGGACAGGACCCTTCGTGCTGGCTACACCTTC
CASSKDRTLRAGYTF
>TRBJ1-3|NA|TRBV6-1|NA
TGTGCCAGCAACCCCATTATGTGGAGAAACACCATATATTTT
CASNPIMWRNTIYF
>TRBJ1-3|NA|TRBV11-2|NA
TGTGCCAGCACTCTTAGATCGGGGGGGAAAGGCTCTGGAAACACCATATATTTT
CASTLRSGGKGSGNTIYF
>TRBJ2-7|NA|TRBV15|NA
TGTGCCACCAGCAGAGACAGAGCGGGTCTCGGCGAGCAGTACTTC
CATSRDRAGLGEQYF
>TRBJ2-1|TRBD2|TRBV7-9|NA
TGTGCCAGCAGCCCCCGGACTAGCGGGTTGCACAATGAGCAGTTCTTC
CASSPRTSGLHNEQFF
>TRBJ2-1|NA|TRBV5-1|NA
TGCGCCAGCAGCTGGACCCCGGGGGGACAATACAATGAGCAGTTCTTC
CASSWTPGGQYNEQFF
>TRBJ1-2|TRBD1|TRBV19|NA
TGTGCCAGTAGTATCTGGACAGGGTTAAGAATGAGCTACACCTTC
CASSIWTGLRMSYTF
>TRBJ2-7|TRBD2|TRBV19|NA
TGTGCCACCAAAGACGGGACTAGTCTCCACGAGCAGTACTTC
CATKDGTSLHEQYF
>TRBJ1-4|TRBD1|TRBV30|NA
TGTGCCTGGAGTGTACAAGAGGGGGCGAATGAAAAACTGTTTTTT
CAWSVQEGANEKLFF
>TRBJ1-1|NA|TRBV5-4|NA
TGTGCCAGCAGGTCGACGGGCGCTGAAGCTTTCTTT
CASRSTGAEAFF
>TRBJ2-7|NA|TRBV7-9|NA
TGTGCCAGCAGCTTATCGCCCGCCTACGAGCAGTACTTC
CASSLSPAYEQYF
>TRBJ2-1|TRBD2|TRBV9|NA
TGTGCCAGCAGCGTAACGTTGCGGGAGAGCTCCTACAATGAGCAGTTCTTC
CASSVTLRESSYNEQFF
>TRBJ1-2|TRBD1|TRBV7-6|NA
TGTGCCAGCAGCCCCACGTCGACAGGGTGGGGCTACACCTTC
CASSPTSTGWGYTF
>TRBJ2-5|NA|TRBV7-2|NA
TGTGCCAGCAGCTTATCCACCCCATTCTGGGGCCAGGGCCTAGAGACCCAGTACTTC
CASSLSTPFWGQGLETQYF
>TRBJ1-1|NA|TRBV5-5|NA
TGTGCCAGCACCCAGGTTTGGTTGACTGAAGCTTTCTTT
CASTQVWLTEAFF
>TRBJ1-5|NA|TRBV5-1|few
TGCGCCAGCAGTCAAGACGGAAATAGCAATCAGCCCCAGCATTTT
CASSQDGNSNQPQHF
>TRBJ2-5|TRBD1|TRBV30|NA
TGTGCCGGGCGGACAGGGTTGGGAGAGACCCAGTACTTC
CAGRTGLGETQYF
>TRBJ1-5|NA|TRBV7-2|NA
TGTGCCAGCAGCTTAGACAATAGCAATCAGCCCCAGCATTTT
CASSLDNSNQPQHF
>TRBJ2-1|NA|TRBV19|NA
TGTGCCAGTTCCGACCGGGACACCGATGAGCAGTTCTTC
CASSDRDTDEQFF
>TRBJ2-7|NA|TRBV11-1|NA
TGTGCCAGCAGCTTACAACACTCCTACGAGCAGTACTTC
CASSLQHSYEQYF
>TRBJ2-1|NA|TRBV6-1|NA
TGTGCCAGCAGTGTGAGACAGTCTTTGGATGAGCAGTTCTTC
CASSVRQSLDEQFF
>TRBJ1-1|NA|TRBV27|NA
TGTGCCAGCGGTAGATCTGGGAGACAGCTGAACACTGAAGCTTTCTTT
CASGRSGRQLNTEAFF
>TRBJ2-3|NA|TRBV7-2|NA
TGTGCCAGCAGCTTAGGGGCGGGTTCGGGGACAGATACGCAGTATTTT
CASSLGAGSGTDTQYF
>TRBJ1-2|NA|TRBV5-4|many
TGTGCCAGCAGCTTGGCAGTCGGCAGTAGACCATATGGCTACACCTTC
CASSLAVGSRPYGYTF
>TRBJ1-5|NA|TRBV29-1|NA
TGCAGGCCCTCCTCCAAGGGGACGCGCAATCAGCCCCAGCATTTT
CRPSSKGTRNQPQHF
>TRBJ2-5|TRBD1|TRBV5-6|NA
TGTGCCAGCAGACGGGACAGGGATATCGAAGAGACCCAGTACTTC
CASRRDRDIEETQYF
>TRBJ1-4|TRBD1|TRBV7-9|NA
TGTGCCAGCAGCTTTTCCCGGACAGGCCCTAATGAAAAACTGTTTTTT
CASSFSRTGPNEKLFF
>TRBJ2-2|NA|TRBV4-2|few
TGTGCCAGCAGCCAAGACGGACAGAACACCGGGGAGCTGTTTTTT
CASSQDGQNTGELFF
>TRBJ1-2|TRBD1|TRBV6-5|NA
TGTGCCAGCAGGAGACGACAGGGTAATGGCTACACCTTC
CASRRRQGNGYTF
>TRBJ2-3|TRBD1|TRBV9|NA
TGTGCCAGCAGCACCCCGGACAGGGGGCGGTTAGATACGCAGTATTTT
CASSTPDRGRLDTQYF
>TRBJ2-2|TRBD1|TRBV5-1|NA
TGCGCCAGCAGAGAGACAGGGGGGAACACCGGGGAGCTGTTTTTT
CASRETGGNTGELFF
>TRBJ1-5|NA|TRBV19|NA
TGTGCCAGTATCCCCCAGACTTCTGCCTATAGCAATCAGCCCCAGCATTTT
CASIPQTSAYSNQPQHF
>TRBJ2-7|TRBD2|TRBV6-6|NA
TGTGCCAGCAGTTCCGGACTAGCGGGAGGGTATCACGAGCAGTACTTC
CASSSGLAGGYHEQYF
>TRBJ2-3|TRBD2|TRBV4-2|NA
TGTGCCAGCAGCCTCTACTCGGGGGGGCGCGGGAGTACAGATACGCAGTATTTT
CASSLYSGGRGSTDTQYF
>TRBJ1-5|NA|TRBV30|few
TGTGCCTGGGACCGGGGGTCTACTGTTCAGCCCCAGCATTTT
CAWDRGSTVQPQHF